Listed below are T cell receptor beta chains from one sample, sequenced in a study of blood T cell repertoires in COVID-19. Sequencing was performed with immunoSEQ multiplex PCR; in TCRdb, only in-frame clones are kept and a portion is missing. The top ten clones hold around 7.9% of a sample with 150,000 to 200,000 clones, about 75% of them seen once. Sequenced sample: peripheral blood. These receptor sequences come from a woman aged 45 to 65 with active or convalescent COVID-19. The CDR3 runs from the conserved cysteine through the conserved F or W. A D gene is named only where the DNA matches it firmly. Not every row has a clone size; where given, it reads once, few, many or a size class.

>TRBV7-8|NA|NA|TRBJ2-1
TGTGCCAGCAGCTTAGCGTCGGACTGGAATGAGCAGTTCTTC
CASSLASDWNEQFF
>TRBV2|NA|NA|TRBJ1-2
TGTGCCAGCAGTGAGGAGGGGCGCGGACTTGATGGCTACACCTTC
CASSEEGRGLDGYTF
>TRBV19|TRBD2|NA|TRBJ2-1
TGTGCCAGTAGTACATCTAGCGGTGAGAGGCGCAATGAGCAGTTCTTC
CASSTSSGERRNEQFF
>TRBV28|NA|NA|TRBJ1-3
TGTGCCAGCACCGTACGGAGTCGGGGAAACACCATATATTTT
CASTVRSRGNTIYF
>TRBV6-5|NA|NA|TRBJ2-1
TGTGCCAGCAGTCCCGAAGGAGGGGTACATGAGCAGTTCTTC
CASSPEGGVHEQFF
>TRBV7-8|NA|NA|TRBJ2-7
TGTGCCAGCACCGGGTCCTACGAGCAGTACTTC
CASTGSYEQYF
>TRBV7-2|TRBD1|few|TRBJ2-1
TGTGCCAGCAGCTTAATGGGTCCGGGACAGGGCATCTATGAGCAGTTCTTC
CASSLMGPGQGIYEQFF
>TRBV19|NA|NA|TRBJ1-5
TGTGCCAGTAGTATTCTTAATCAGCCCCAGCATTTT
CASSILNQPQHF
>TRBV6-5|TRBD1|NA|TRBJ1-5
TGTGCCAGCAGTTACGACAGGGGTCAGCCCCAGCATTTT
CASSYDRGQPQHF
>TRBV18|NA|NA|TRBJ2-6
TGTGCCAGCTCATCCACAGGGGGGGGCAACTCTGGGGCCAACGTCCTGACTTTC
CASSSTGGGNSGANVLTF
>TRBV19|NA|NA|TRBJ1-2
TGTGCCAGTAGTGCGATTACGTACACCTTC
CASSAITYTF
>TRBV10-3|TRBD2|NA|TRBJ2-5
TGTGCCATCAGCGAAACTAGCGGGGGAGAGACCCAGTACTTC
CAISETSGGETQYF
>TRBV19|TRBD2|NA|TRBJ2-3
TGTGCCAGTACCCCCTCCCCGGGGGGGCGCTCAGATACGCAGTATTTT
CASTPSPGGRSDTQYF
>TRBV30|TRBD1|NA|TRBJ2-7
TGTGCCTGGAGTGGTACGGGACAGAGAGTCTACGAGCAGTACTTC
CAWSGTGQRVYEQYF
>TRBV4-3|NA|few|TRBJ1-1
TGCGCCAGCAGCCGCCACAGGCTGATGAACACTGAAGCTTTCTTT
CASSRHRLMNTEAFF
>TRBV6-1|NA|NA|TRBJ2-3
TGTGCCAGCAGTGATCGGGGGACCACCCCCGATACGCAGTATTTT
CASSDRGTTPDTQYF
>TRBV28|TRBD1|NA|TRBJ1-4
TGTGCCAGCAGCCAGGGACAGGGGTATGAAAAACTGTTTTTT
CASSQGQGYEKLFF
>TRBV2|TRBD1|NA|TRBJ2-5
TGTGCCAGCTTATCCGGGACAGGGTATGGGACCCAGTACTTC
CASLSGTGYGTQYF